What follows are 15 T cell receptor beta chains derived from one specimen sequenced in a study of T cells in Graves' hyperthyroidism and ophthalmopathy. Template material for amplifying TCR beta CDR3 regions consisted of RNA transcripts. Initially, a first-round RT-PCR of the TCR CDR3 employed the HTBI primer set. TCRdb fed the multiplex PCR reads into MiXCR, producing one record per CDR3 protein. The profile shows about 530,000 distinct CDR3 sequences, more than 15% of them singletons. Material for sequencing was blood. All receptors come from a woman younger than 30 with Graves' ophthalmopathy.

Many counts were recorded for this clonotype. The CDR3 nucleotides read TGTGCCAGCGGCCCGTGGGGGAGCAATCAGCCCCAGCATTTT. It is translated as CASGPWGSNQPQHF. This chain links TRBV28 with TRBJ1-5; possibly TRBD1 for D (5 bases). This CDR3 is 14 amino acids long. The germline V gene has CDR1 MDHEN and CDR2 SYDVKM. The V end lost 8 bases, the J end lost 1 base, and 12 bases lay between the germline ends.

This clonotype was counted many times. The rearrangement joins TRBV5-1 to TRBJ2-1; 7 bases fit TRBD1. This CDR3 contains 16 residues. Germline values: CDR1 SGHRS, CDR2 YFSETQ. V shed 0 bases, J shed 4 bases, and the junction held 7 bases outside the gene matches. This CDR3 is CASSLEGRGNYNEQFF. DNA for the CDR3: TGCGCCAGCAGCTTGGAGGGCAGGGGGAATTACAATGAGCAGTTCTTC.

This clonotype has ten or more counts. The chain joins TRBV5-1 to TRBJ2-1, with 11 positions matching TRBD1. J lost 10 bases, V lost 0 bases, and 6 bases had no gene match. This CDR3 has 15 amino acids. Germline lookup yields CDR1 SGHRS and CDR2 YFSETQ. Written as DNA, the CDR3 is TGCGCCAGCAGCTTGGCTGGGACAGGGGGTCACGAGCAGTTCTTC. Its protein is CASSLAGTGGHEQFF.

This clonotype was observed a handful of times. The chain uses TRBV9 and TRBJ2-1; 10 nucleotides align to TRBD2. The length of the CDR3 is 18 residues. The V segment lost 0 bases and the J segment 5 bases; nucleotides outside the gene matches: 11. CDR1 is SGDLS, CDR2 YYNGEE, per germline. The CDR3, as DNA: TGTGCCAGCAGCGTAGGAACGGTGCGAAGCGGGGGGGACAATGAGCAGTTCTTC. Residues: CASSVGTVRSGGDNEQFF.

The gene calls are TRBV28 and TRBJ1-5; D is undetermined. Trimming pared 8 bases from V and 0 bases from J, leaving 11 bases between. The CDR3 is 14 amino acids. In germline, CDR1 is MDHEN, CDR2 SYDVKM. This CDR3 is CASALTNSNQPQHF. The CDR3 nucleotides read TGTGCCAGCGCCTTAACCAATAGCAATCAGCCCCAGCATTTT.

This clonotype was found many times. This chain uses TRBV5-1 with TRBJ2-7; D is unresolved. With 0 bases removed from V and 6 bases from J, the gap between germline ends came to 19 bases. CDR1 and CDR2 from the germline V gene are SGHRS and YFSETQ. The CDR3 runs to 16 residues. CDR3 sequence reads: CASSLEVRPSKGEQYF. The CDR3 region has the DNA TGCGCCAGCAGCTTGGAGGTCCGGCCTTCAAAGGGCGAGCAGTACTTC.

This clonotype turned up a few times. V is TRBV6-1 and J is TRBJ2-7; 14 nucleotides agree with TRBD2. This CDR3 region has 14 residues. The V segment lost 5 bases and the J segment 7 bases; nucleotides outside the gene matches: 4. Per germline, CDR1 MNHNS and CDR2 SASEGT. The CDR3 DNA reads TGTGCCAGCAGTCCGCGACTAGCGGGGGGGGAGCAGTACTTC. Encoded protein: CASSPRLAGGEQYF.

This clonotype came up many times. The J gene is TRBJ1-1, the V gene TRBV24-1; D unclear. Germline values: CDR1 KGHDR, CDR2 SFDVKD. The CDR3 loop spans 13 amino acids. Deletions cut 12 bases from V and 0 bases from J, with 13 bases between. The CDR3 coding sequence is TGTGCCGTCGGACGGAAAATGAACACTGAAGCTTTCTTT. The encoded protein is CAVGRKMNTEAFF.

This clonotype was seen at least ten times. The genes are TRBV5-5 and TRBJ2-5; D is possibly TRBD1 (5 bases). V shed 4 bases and J shed 3 bases, with 13 bases lying between them. The germline CDR1 and CDR2 sequences are SGHKS and YYEKEE (reference sequence). The length of the CDR3 is 14 residues. The CDR3: CASSPRVVKETQYF. The CDR3 DNA reads as TGTGCCAGCAGCCCCAGGGTTGTGAAAGAGACCCAGTACTTC.

The chain couples TRBV4-1 to TRBJ2-7, with D hard to call. V dropped 5 bases and J dropped 6 bases, with 17 bases sitting between them. CDR3 length: 14 residues. Germline V lookup: CDR1 MGHRA, CDR2 YSYEKL. CDR3 nucleotide sequence: TGCGCCAGCAGCAACGAACCAGGTGGGCTCGAGCAGTACTTC. It translates to CASSNEPGGLEQYF.

This clonotype showed up many times. The chain recombines TRBV28 with TRBJ1-3; D remains unclear. Trimming shortened V by 6 bases and J by 0 bases, and 15 bases separated the two germline ends. The CDR3 has 16 amino acids. Germline V gene lookup returns CDR1 MDHEN and CDR2 SYDVKM. CDR3 residues: CASSPAQTSSGNTIYF. In DNA form, the CDR3 reads TGTGCCAGCAGCCCCGCGCAGACGAGCTCTGGAAACACCATATATTTT.

The chain joins TRBV6-4 to TRBJ2-7, with D maybe TRBD2 (5 bases). CDR1 is MRHNA, CDR2 SNTAGT, per germline. The CDR3 runs to 14 residues. Trimming removed 3 bases from V and 2 bases from J, with 11 bases in between. CDR3 sequence reads: CASSERGMTYEQYF. The CDR3 nucleotides read TGTGCCAGCAGTGAACGGGGAATGACCTACGAGCAGTACTTC.

This clonotype was counted ten times or more. V is TRBV6-1 and J is TRBJ2-2; no clear D. Trimming stripped 6 bases from V and 0 bases from J, with 11 bases between. Germline values: CDR1 MNHNS, CDR2 SASEGT. CDR3 length: 15 residues. In DNA form, the CDR3 reads TGTGCCAGCAGCGCTAATGTTGCGAACACCGGGGAGCTGTTTTTT. Protein sequence: CASSANVANTGELFF.

The chain has TRBV29-1 and TRBJ2-7; D gene unclear. The CDR3 consists of 13 residues. Looked up from germline, CDR1 is SQVTM and CDR2 is ANQGSEA. V dropped 4 bases and J dropped 0 bases, with 10 bases sitting between them. DNA of the CDR3: TGCAGCGTTGTAACCCCCGACTCCTACGAGCAGTACTTC. Amino acids: CSVVTPDSYEQYF.

Regarding this clonotype: At one boundary the junction diverges from the germline segment, which might be a read error. This chain uses TRBV9 with TRBJ2-1; TRBD1 aligns across 7 bases. CDR1 and CDR2 from the germline V gene are SGDLS and YYNGEE. This CDR3 is 16 amino acids long. The CDR3 sequence is CASSVDFDRATHERFF. The CDR3 coding sequence is TGTGCCAGCAGCGTAGATTTCGACAGGGCCACCCATGAGCGGTTCTTC.